A selection of T cell receptor beta chains follows, all from one sample in a study of beta chain features in type 1 diabetes. Sequencing used immunoSEQ multiplex PCR; TCRdb keeps in-frame clones, though not all of them. The table records about 390,000 clones, around 10% of them present only once. The source material was central memory CD4+ T cells from blood. The receptors originated from a man aged 25 to 40 with type 1 diabetes. Both conserved end residues are part of each CDR3. Fields, in order: D gene, CDR3 length, V gene, clone size, J gene, CDR3 DNA, CDR3 protein. D genes are given only for firm matches. Size is omitted from some rows. Given values are once, few, many or a class for expanded clones.

.	15	TRBV6-5	few	TRBJ1-4	TGTGCCAGCAGTTCCCGACGGGGGGTTGGTGAAAAACTGTTTTTT	CASSSRRGVGEKLFF
.	15	TRBV5-1	few	TRBJ2-3	TGCGCCAGCAGTCCGGGACCGGAGTCCACAGATACGCAGTATTTT	CASSPGPESTDTQYF
TRBD2	14	TRBV7-9	.	TRBJ2-7	TGTGCCAGCAGCTTGGGACTAGCCTCCTCCGAGCAGTACTTC	CASSLGLASSEQYF
.	15	TRBV9	few	TRBJ2-3	TGTGCCAGCAGCGTAAGCGGAGGAGTGGATGATACGCAGTATTTT	CASSVSGGVDDTQYF
.	12	TRBV5-1	.	TRBJ1-2	TGCGCCAGCAGCCAAGGGACCGGAGGCTACACCTTC	CASSQGTGGYTF
TRBD2	16	TRBV5-8	few	TRBJ2-2	TGTGCCAGCAGCTCCGCCCGGACTAGCGGAACCGGGGAGCTGTTTTTT	CASSSARTSGTGELFF
.	12	TRBV7-2	few	TRBJ2-5	TGTGCCAGCAGCGTTACAGGAGGGGCCCAGTACTTC	CASSVTGGAQYF
.	12	TRBV7-2	.	TRBJ2-1	TGCGCCAGCAGCCAAGAGATGAGCGCGCAGTTCTTC	CASSQEMSAQFF
TRBD1	13	TRBV28	many	TRBJ2-2	TGTGCCAGCAGTTCGGGACAGACAGGGGAGCTGTTTTTT	CASSSGQTGELFF
.	15	TRBV6-5	few	TRBJ2-3	TGTGCCAGCAGTTACGGTGCCAAAACTACAGATACGCAGTATTTT	CASSYGAKTTDTQYF
TRBD2	16	TRBV5-4	few	TRBJ2-5	TGTGCCAGCAGCTTCCCTAGCGGGAGAGATGGAGAGACCCAGTACTTC	CASSFPSGRDGETQYF
.	9	TRBV3-1/TRBV3-2	few	TRBJ1-2	TGTGCCAGCGGCTATGGCTACACCTTC	CASGYGYTF
TRBD2	15	TRBV7-3	.	TRBJ2-1	TGTGCCAGCAGCCCTCCGGGAGGCGGTTACAATGAGCAGTTCTTC	CASSPPGGGYNEQFF
.	15	TRBV5-1	.	TRBJ2-7	TGCGCCAGCAGCTTCCCCGGGACTGGAACCTACGAGCAGTACTTC	CASSFPGTGTYEQYF
.	14	TRBV28	few	TRBJ1-2	TGTGCCAGCAGACCACCGGGGGTTGGCTATGGCTACACCTTC	CASRPPGVGYGYTF
.	14	TRBV5-1	few	TRBJ2-5	TGCGCCAGCAGCTTAGCGCAACCCCAAGAGACCCAGTACTTC	CASSLAQPQETQYF
.	16	TRBV28	few	TRBJ1-2	TGTGCCAGCAGTTCTGAGGGCTTCGGATTTAACTATGGCTACACCTTC	CASSSEGFGFNYGYTF
TRBD1	18	TRBV7-7	.	TRBJ2-2	TGTGCTAGCAGCTTAAAGCCTTCGGGACAGGGGAAGACCGGGGAGCTGTTTTTT	CASSLKPSGQGKTGELFF
.	16	TRBV7-6	.	TRBJ1-4	TGTGCCAGCAGCTTAGGGCAATGGGGCTTTGACGAAAAACTGTTTTTT	CASSLGQWGFDEKLFF
TRBD1	14	TRBV6-5	.	TRBJ1-2	TGTGCCAGCTCTATTCCGGGACAGGGGAACGGCTACACCTTC	CASSIPGQGNGYTF
.	16	TRBV6-6	few	TRBJ1-1	TGTGCCAGCAGTTACTCGAGGTCCGGGACCGCTTTTTTCGCTTTCTTT	CASSYSRSGTAFFAFF
.	14	TRBV7-6	many	TRBJ1-3	TGTGCCAGCAGCCCCGTAAGCACTGGAAACACCATATATTTT	CASSPVSTGNTIYF
.	14	TRBV5-1	.	TRBJ1-3	TGCGCCAGCAGTGACGGGACACCTGGAAACACCATATATTTT	CASSDGTPGNTIYF
TRBD2	15	TRBV28	many	TRBJ2-4	TGTGCCAGTTTTAGCGGGAGGGCTAATGGAGACATTCAGTACTTC	CASFSGRANGDIQYF
TRBD1	14	TRBV7-9	few	TRBJ2-7	TGTGCCAGCAGCCCTGGGACAGGGGTATACGAGCAGTACTTC	CASSPGTGVYEQYF
.	13	TRBV6-1	few	TRBJ2-6	TGTGCCAGCCAGGGCCCGGAGGCCAACGTCCTGACTTTC	CASQGPEANVLTF
.	19	TRBV7-9	many	TRBJ2-1	TGTGCCAGCAGCTTAGCTTTCGCCGGGACCTCAACCCTCTACAATGAGCAGTTCTTC	CASSLAFAGTSTLYNEQFF
.	15	TRBV5-1	many	TRBJ1-5	TGCGCCAGCAGCTTGGTTTCTGGGCCGAATCAGCCCCAGCATTTT	CASSLVSGPNQPQHF
.	13	TRBV6-6	many	TRBJ2-3	TGTGCCAGCACCCCCCGGGGCACAGATACGCAGTATTTT	CASTPRGTDTQYF
.	14	TRBV2	.	TRBJ1-1	TGTGCCAGCACCCTAGAAAACCAGGGGAGAGGAGCTTTCTTT	CASTLENQGRGAFF
TRBD1	15	TRBV27	.	TRBJ1-2	TGTGCCAGCAGTTTCTCGGGGACAGGGAACTATGGCTACACCTTC	CASSFSGTGNYGYTF
.	17	TRBV19	few	TRBJ2-3	TGTGCCAGTAGTATCGGCGGGGTACAGTCTAGCACAGATACGCAGTATTTT	CASSIGGVQSSTDTQYF
TRBD1	18	TRBV19	.	TRBJ1-5	TGTGCCAGTACCCAGATGATTACAGGGGAAGTGAGCAATCAGCCCCAGCATTTT	CASTQMITGEVSNQPQHF
TRBD1	16	TRBV10-3	few	TRBJ2-3	TGTGCCAGCAGTTACACAACAGGGGGCCGAACAGATACGCAGTATTTT	CASSYTTGGRTDTQYF
.	12	TRBV28	once	TRBJ2-7	TGTGCCAGCAGTTCCTCCATCTACGAGCAGTACTTC	CASSSSIYEQYF
.	13	TRBV29-1	.	TRBJ2-5	TGCAGCGTTGAAAGGGCAGTTCAAGAGACCCAGTACTTC	CSVERAVQETQYF